This TCR beta chain was profiled in a study of memory CD8 T cells in hepatitis C reinfection. Study summary: A positive HCV RNA test after two negatives ≥60 days apart defined reinfection. Pre-reinfection sampling occurred 55 to 20 weeks ahead of detected reinfection. Regarding the study as a whole: Only five donors prevented definitive conclusions about public clonotypes.

Some clones are missing from TCRdb's copy, which holds only in-frame ones; the method was immunoSEQ multiplex PCR. The table shows 40,000 to 60,000 clones, with 85% to 90% occurring only once. V lost 3 bases to trimming and J lost 9 bases; unmatched junction nucleotides: 7. The germline V gene encodes CDR1 WSHSY and CDR2 SAAADI. The length of the CDR3 is 14 residues. Notes on this clone: Its antigen remains unidentified.

Specified time point: pre-reinfection, 55 to 20 weeks before reinfection detection. TCR sequencing was done directly ex vivo on sorted cells, without expansion in vitro. Control naive CD8 T cells came from a couple of donors at all three reinfection time points. This clonotype was obtained from a man aged 18-30 years with hepatitis C virus infection. This chain joins TRBV10-2 and TRBJ1-5, with 8 bases matching TRBD1. The sequenced sample consisted of naive CD8+ T cells sorted from blood. The DNA for the CDR3 is TGCGCCAGCAGTGATGGACAGGGTCGAGCGCCCCAGCATTTT. As protein: CASSDGQGRAPQHF.